This TCR beta chain derives from a study of cytomegalovirus exposure and HLA in healthy donors. The study, taken as a whole, reports: Analyses of presence/absence relied on an assumption of roughly uniform sequencing depth across donors. Among TCR beta chains, those listed as cytomegalovirus-associated numbered under 200. An apparent linkage of common viral pathogens to several of the most significant clusters emerged in a later analysis. When a later analysis compared HLA-associated TCR beta chains with equally common others, the HLA-associated chains turned out to be more clonally expanded and to have lower generation probabilities.

Worth noting for this clone: What it binds is unknown.

Germline loops: CDR1 GTSNPN, CDR2 SVGIG (reference sequence). The CDR3 sequence is 17 residues long. Trimming shortened V by 3 bases and J by 11 bases, and 31 bases separated the two germline ends. Primers for the PCR totalled 60 Vbeta and 13 Jbeta. Profiled with immunoSEQ multiplex PCR; TCRdb holds only in-frame clones, not every one. Among around 210,000 clones, approximately 84% were seen once, and the ten largest hold 0.24%. The chain joins TRBV30 to TRBJ1-2; D possibly corresponds to TRBD1 (6 bases). Input material: PBMCs. The TCR comes from a girl under 10 years old in good health and CMV-seronegative. CDR3 in amino acids: CAWRPSPPTGQRNIYTF. The CDR3 DNA sequence: TGTGCCTGGAGACCATCCCCCCCGACAGGACAACGAAATATTTACACCTTC.